The rows below give T cell receptor beta chains drawn from one sample of a study of tumor and adjacent non-tumor tissue in lung cancer. TCRdb called the multiplex PCR reads again in MiXCR, with one record for every CDR3 protein. The data show more than 120,000 distinct CDR3 sequences, with approximately 72% seen just once and about 20% held by the top ten. Sequencing input: lung tumor tissue. The source of these receptors is a man aged 55 to 70 with small cell lung cancer. Each CDR3 is given with its conserved first and last residue. The D gene is left open where the match is weak. Clone size is given for some rows only: seen once, a few or many times, or a class if the clone is expanded.

CDR3 DNA,CDR3 protein,clone size,V gene,J gene,D gene
TGTGCCAGCAGTAGCATGCCGGGACTAGCGGGAGCAGATACGCAGTATTTT,CASSSMPGLAGADTQYF,-,TRBV28,TRBJ2-3,TRBD2
TGTGCCAGTATCACTTCTGACAGGTCCTCCTACGAGCAGTACTTC,CASITSDRSSYEQYF,-,TRBV19,TRBJ2-7,-
TGTGCCAGCAGCTCTACTCCGGGCCTCTGTGGGGGGGAGCAGTTCTTC,CASSSTPGLCGGEQFF,-,TRBV7-3,TRBJ2-1,-
TGTGCCGGCAGCCCAGACAGCTATTACAACGGGGAGCTGTTCTTT,CAGSPDSYYNGELFF,once,TRBV11-3,TRBJ2-2,-
TGCAGCGGTGCAGGGGGGTACCATGGCTACACCTTC,CSGAGGYHGYTF,-,TRBV29-1,TRBJ1-2,TRBD1
TGCATCGTCGACCCAAAGGGGAACGCAGATACGCGGTATTTT,CIVDPKGNADTRYF,once,TRBV29-1,TRBJ2-3,-
TGTGCTAGCAACTCCCTTGGACAGGGAGTTGAGCAGTTCTTC,CASNSLGQGVEQFF,-,TRBV11-3,TRBJ2-1,TRBD1
TGTACTAGCATATCTCCAGTGGGGTGGGGGAGCTCCTACAATGAGCAGTTCTTC,CTSISPVGWGSSYNEQFF,-,TRBV12-3/TRBV12-4,TRBJ2-1,-
TGCGCCAGCAGCCAAGATCTAGACGTGCGGGAGGGAACCGAGACCCAGTACTTC,CASSQDLDVREGTETQYF,-,TRBV4-1,TRBJ2-5,TRBD2
TGCAGTGCTACAGCCCTCCAAGAGACCCAGTACTTC,CSATALQETQYF,many,TRBV20-1,TRBJ2-5,-
TGTGCCAGCAGCTTAAATATGGTGGCAAGAGCATTGAATTTT,CASSLNMVARALNF,once,TRBV11-2,TRBJ2-3,-
TGTGCCAACAGTTTCGCCGGTCACCAGTACTTC,CANSFAGHQYF,-,TRBV28,TRBJ2-5,-
TGTGCCAGCAGCAGGGGTTCACCCGGGGAGCTGTTTTTT,CASSRGSPGELFF,many,TRBV11-2,TRBJ2-2,-
TGCAGTGTTAGAGCGGTTAGCGGGAGCTATGAGCAGTTCTTC,CSVRAVSGSYEQFF,-,TRBV20-1,TRBJ2-1,TRBD2
TGCAGTGCGCTGAGTAGAGGAGAGACCCTGTACTTC,CSALSRGETLYF,-,TRBV20-1,TRBJ2-5,-
TGTGCCAGCAGCCCGGTGGGGGGGGCTTCGCAGCCCCAGCATTTT,CASSPVGGASQPQHF,few,TRBV6-1,TRBJ1-5,-
TGCAGTGCTCCAAACCCCCGCTCTGGAAACACCATATATTTT,CSAPNPRSGNTIYF,many,TRBV20-1,TRBJ1-3,-